This section outlines one T cell receptor (beta chain) sequence together with its context. Its target is not known. Generated by immunoSEQ multiplex PCR, the TCRdb table keeps only in-frame clones and is missing some. The sample includes 50,000 to 65,000 clones, around 81% of them seen just once. These data belong to a study of T cell responses to AZD1222 COVID-19 vaccine. General study results and limits: Close to half of spike-specific TCRs reportedly recognize unmutated variant regions. Two AZD1222 administrations were followed by greater Spike-specific TCR breadth and depth.

Germline loops: CDR1 SGHVS, CDR2 FQNEAQ. The ends lost 4 bases at V and 3 bases at J; junction bases unmatched: 9. CDR3 length: 16 residues. The V and J genes are TRBV7-8 and TRBJ1-5; 7 bases fit TRBD1. This receptor was identified in an adult who received the AZD1222 COVID-19 vaccine. The sample consisted of peripheral blood, taken 28 days after the second AZD1222 dose. CDR3 in DNA: TGTGCCAGCAGCTCGGGACTGGGACAGCTCAATCAGCCCCAGCATTTT. Translated: CASSSGLGQLNQPQHF.